One TCR beta chain is described in this entry. The data belong to a study of Graves' ophthalmopathy and Graves' hyperthyroidism. With 3 bases removed from V and 2 bases from J, the gap between germline ends came to 7 bases. The CDR3 loop spans 14 amino acids. Germline V CDR1 and CDR2: KGHDR, SFDVKD. The TCR beta CDR3 regions underwent amplification from RNA transcripts. First-round RT-PCR with HTBI primers preceded a second-round multiplex PCR. TCRdb recomputed calls from the multiplex PCR reads with MiXCR, one row per CDR3 protein. Of around 1.1 million distinct CDR3 sequences detected, approximately 35% appear once; the ten largest clones hold 11%.

The TCR sequence derives from an adult man with Graves' hyperthyroidism. Sequenced input: peripheral blood or thyroid tissue (not recorded which). J is TRBJ1-5 and V is TRBV24-1; D is uncertain. The CDR3 DNA reads as TGTGCCACCAGTGATGGGTTTGGCAATCAGCCCCAGCATTTT. Protein product: CATSDGFGNQPQHF.